The TCR beta chain under discussion was sequenced for a study of T cell repertoires in cytomegalovirus infection. Study details: Both recently identified HLA-C-restricted and well-studied HLA-B-restricted CMV epitopes were used in the study. Study outcomes and limitations: CMV-specific TCR beta clonotypes restricted by HLA-C dominated the ex vivo response. Carriers of CMV plus the relevant HLA were identified by cumulative public TCR beta family frequency.

The germline V gene encodes CDR1 SGHVS and CDR2 FNYEAQ. V was cut by 0 bases and J by 3 bases, with 15 bases left in between. The CDR3 has 16 residues. TCRdb reprocessed the reads via MiXCR and lists one record per CDR3 protein. Found here are about 920,000 distinct CDR3 sequences, approximately 31% of them singletons; the top ten hold roughly 13%. In its sample, this clonotype was seen many times. No antigen is known for it. The source of this sequence is a human donor in good health (CMV status not recorded). Some clones in this sample may be carry-over from other donors' samples. The chain employs TRBV7-6 and TRBJ2-7; a weak D match, TRBD1 (6 bases). The sequences come from cultured CD8+ T cells from PBMCs, collected from culture after CMV antigen stimulation. This CDR3 reads CASSLAADRPGYEQYF. The CDR3 DNA follows: TGTGCCAGCAGCTTAGCGGCTGACAGGCCAGGCTACGAGCAGTACTTC.